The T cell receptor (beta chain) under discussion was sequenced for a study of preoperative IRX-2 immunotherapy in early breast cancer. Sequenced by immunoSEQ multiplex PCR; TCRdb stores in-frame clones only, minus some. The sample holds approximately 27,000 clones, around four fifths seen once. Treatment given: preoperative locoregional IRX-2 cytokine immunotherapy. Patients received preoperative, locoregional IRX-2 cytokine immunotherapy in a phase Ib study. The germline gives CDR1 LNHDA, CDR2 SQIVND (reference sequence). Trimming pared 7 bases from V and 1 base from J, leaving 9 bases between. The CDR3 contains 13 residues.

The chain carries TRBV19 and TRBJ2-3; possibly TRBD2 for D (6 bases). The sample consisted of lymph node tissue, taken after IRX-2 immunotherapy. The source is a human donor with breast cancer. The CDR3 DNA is TGTGCCAGTACAAAGCGGGGCACAGATACGCAGTATTTT. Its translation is CASTKRGTDTQYF.